The source of this T cell receptor beta chain is a study of human T cells and chemical hapten exposure. On the study more broadly: Each patch test put 0.01% DPC on the upper back, and results were read at 6 days. Findings and caveats of the study: There was no change with DPC sensitization in TCRs above 1 in 1000 frequency.

TCRdb re-called the RACE reads with MiXCR, one entry per CDR3 protein. The table includes about 82,000 distinct CDR3 sequences, 10% to 15% detected once. This clonotype was counted at least ten times. The antigen remains undetermined. Time point here: patch test 3, about 24 weeks after DPC sensitization. Treatment specified: therapeutic diphenylcyclopropenone sensitization with weekly scalp DPC. Trimming removed 1 base from V and 0 bases from J, with 13 bases in between. The CDR3 length is 17 residues. CDR1 SGHTA and CDR2 FQGNSA come from the germline V gene. V is TRBV7-2 and J is TRBJ2-1; weak D call: TRBD2 (5 bases). This TCR was recovered from a woman in her forties or fifties with alopecia areata. Some clones in this sample may be carry-over from other donors' samples. Material: whole blood, obtained in connection with sensitization to the hapten diphenylcyclopropenone (DPC). The CDR3 protein is CASSLGSGTHSYNEQFF. As DNA, the CDR3 is TGTGCCAGCAGCTTAGGAAGCGGAACGCACTCCTACAATGAGCAGTTCTTC. The whole variable domain, remainder taken from reference TRBV7-2 and TRBJ2-1, is GAGVSQSPSNKVTEKGKDVELRCDPISGHTALYWYRQSLGQGLEFLIYFQGNSAPDKSGLPSDRFSAERTGGSVSTLTIQRTQQEDSAVYLCASSLGSGTHSYNEQFFGPGTRLTVL.